The 16 T cell receptor beta chains reported below all come from one sample, sequenced in a study of CXCR3-negative and CXCR3-positive naive CD8 T cells. These receptors' targets are unknown. The TRB libraries of cDNA were built by UMI-labeled 5' RACE. TCRdb re-called the 5' RACE reads; every CDR3 protein appears as one record, without DNA. The sample data list about 120,000 distinct CDR3 sequences. General observations from the study: Naive cells positive for CXCR3 carried more hydrophobic TRB CDR3s than CXCR3-negative ones.

The sequenced material came from naive CXCR3+ CD8+ T cells from blood. The subset is: CD45RO-CCR7+CD27+CD95- naive CD8+ T cells expressing CXCR3 (TNR3+). The source is a human donor in good health. Some clones in this sample may be carry-over from other donors' samples.

The V call is TRBV7-3, the J call TRBJ2-5; TCRdb calls TRBD1, which cannot be checked without DNA. Germline-derived CDR1 and CDR2 are SGHTA and FQGTGA. The CDR3 totals 13 residues. The CDR3 region is CASSLTGGETQYF. Full variable domain (remainder filled in from reference TRBV7-3 and TRBJ2-5): GAGVSQTPSNKVTEKGKYVELRCDPISGHTALYWYRQSLGQGPEFLIYFQGTGAADDSGLPNDRFFAVRPEGSVSTLKIQRTERGDSAVYLCASSLTGGETQYFGPGTRLLVL.

This rearrangement joins TRBV20-1 to TRBJ2-1; with no DNA, the TCRdb D assignment of TRBD2 cannot be verified. CDR1 is DFQATT and CDR2 is SNEGSKA in the germline V gene (reference sequence). This CDR3 is 14 amino acids long. This CDR3 is CSARGILASNEQFF.

The V gene is TRBV6-5, the J gene TRBJ2-2; TCRdb returns TRBD1, unconfirmable since there is no DNA. CDR3 length: 16 amino acids. Germline loops: CDR1 MNHEY, CDR2 SVGAGI. The chain's CDR3 is CASSNFQGLDGGELFF.

This chain uses TRBV29-1 with TRBJ2-1; the D call of TRBD2 rests on TCRdb alone, since no DNA is present to check it. Germline CDR1 SQVTM, CDR2 ANQGSEA. The CDR3 contains 14 residues. The CDR3 protein is CSVEGLAGINEQFF.

The chain combines TRBV29-1 with TRBJ2-5; the TRBD2 assignment by TCRdb is unverifiable without DNA. CDR1 is SQVTM and CDR2 is ANQGSEA in the germline V gene. The CDR3 is 12 residues long. CDR3 loop: CSVRSGIAAQYF.

The rearrangement links TRBV6-5 to TRBJ2-1; the TRBD2 assignment by TCRdb is unverifiable without DNA. The CDR3 consists of 16 residues. Germline CDR1 reads MNHEY; CDR2 reads SVGAGI. The CDR3 loop reads CATYPASGGAANEQFF.

The chain links TRBV5-1 to TRBJ2-7. Germline CDR1 and CDR2: SGHRS and YFSETQ. There are 13 residues in the CDR3. CDR3 in amino acids: CASSQTPSYEQYF. Using reference TRBV5-1 and TRBJ2-7 for the parts outside the CDR3, the full variable domain is KAGVTQTPRYLIKTRGQQVTLSCSPISGHRSVSWYQQTPGQGLQFLFEYFSETQRNKGNFPGRFSGRQFSNSRSEMNVSTLELGDSALYLCASSQTPSYEQYFGPGTRLTVT.

V is TRBV7-9 and J is TRBJ1-3. CDR3 length: 16 residues. Germline values: CDR1 SEHNR, CDR2 FQNEAQ (reference sequence). CDR3 residues: CASSSEAADSGNTIYF.

The chain combines TRBV12-3 or TRBV12-4 with TRBJ2-2; the TRBD1 assignment by TCRdb is unverifiable without DNA. This CDR3 comprises 16 residues. CDR3 loop: CASSPGGGAVAGELFF.

The rearrangement joins TRBV5-5 to TRBJ2-7; checking the TCRdb D call of TRBD1 is not possible without DNA. The CDR3 is 14 amino acids. The germline V gene has CDR1 SGHKS and CDR2 YYEKEE (reference sequence). CDR3: CASSTRDSSYEQYF.

The V and J genes are TRBV7-8 and TRBJ2-1; TCRdb's D gene call, TRBD2, goes unchecked for lack of DNA. Germline V CDR1 and CDR2: SGHVS, FQNEAQ. CDR3 length equals 17 residues. The CDR3 sequence: CASSLALGLAAPTQQFF.

The CDR3 is CSVRGLAHNEQFF. The chain recombines TRBV29-1 with TRBJ2-1; TCRdb outputs TRBD2, but without DNA this stays unchecked. CDR1 and CDR2 (germline): SQVTM, ANQGSEA. There are 13 residues in the CDR3.

This rearrangement joins TRBV12-3 or TRBV12-4 to TRBJ2-1; the D gene TCRdb calls, TRBD1, cannot be checked with no DNA. There are 15 residues in the CDR3. CDR3 residues: CASRSVPGVYNEQFF.

The J gene is TRBJ1-2, the V gene TRBV29-1. Germline V gene data show CDR1 as SQVTM and CDR2 as ANQGSEA. CDR3 length: 11 amino acids. Here the CDR3 reads CSTVGGGGYAF.

This chain uses TRBV5-1 with TRBJ2-7; the TCRdb call, TRBD2, lacks DNA for checking. The CDR3 loop spans 13 amino acids. Germline CDR1 reads SGHRS; CDR2 reads YFSETQ. CDR3 in amino acids: CASRQSPGYEQYF. Complete variable domain (other parts from reference TRBV5-1 and TRBJ2-7): KAGVTQTPRYLIKTRGQQVTLSCSPISGHRSVSWYQQTPGQGLQFLFEYFSETQRNKGNFPGRFSGRQFSNSRSEMNVSTLELGDSALYLCASRQSPGYEQYFGPGTRLTVT.

The V and J genes are TRBV7-8 and TRBJ2-4; no DNA is available, so the TRBD2 call from TCRdb remains unchecked. This CDR3 comprises 16 residues. Germline V gene sequence: CDR1 SGHVS, CDR2 FQNEAQ. CDR3 region: CASSPQLALPKNIQYF.